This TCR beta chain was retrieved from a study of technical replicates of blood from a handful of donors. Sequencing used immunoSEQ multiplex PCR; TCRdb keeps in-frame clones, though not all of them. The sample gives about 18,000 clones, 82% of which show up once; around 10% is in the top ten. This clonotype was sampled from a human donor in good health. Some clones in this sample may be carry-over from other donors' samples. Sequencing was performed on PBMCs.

CDR3 residues: CASSRPVTDRGYGYTF. The DNA for the CDR3 is TGTGCCAGCAGTAGACCGGTAACGGACAGGGGGTATGGCTACACCTTC. This chain connects TRBV28 to TRBJ1-2, with 10 bases aligning to TRBD1. CDR3 size: 16 residues. The V gene end was trimmed by 5 bases and the J gene end by 5 bases; junction bases not matched to a gene: 11. From germline, CDR1 is MDHEN and CDR2 SYDVKM.